The 19 T cell receptor beta chains reported below all come from one sample, sequenced in a study of blood T cell repertoires in COVID-19. Using immunoSEQ multiplex PCR, the repertoire was profiled, and TCRdb retains in-frame clones only, with some absent. Among roughly 90,000 clones listed, 80% to 90% were seen once. The sequencing input was peripheral blood. The receptors were sampled from a human donor in a cohort sampled during active COVID-19.

The V and J genes are TRBV30 and TRBJ1-6, with D possibly being TRBD1 (5 bases). The CDR3 is 14 amino acids. Between the trimmed V and J ends, which lost 6 bases and 10 bases, there was a span of 19 bases. Germline values: CDR1 GTSNPN, CDR2 SVGIG (reference sequence). CDR3 sequence: CACRGDLQGSPLHF. The CDR3 bases are TGTGCCTGCCGCGGGGACTTACAAGGATCACCCCTCCACTTT.

This clone was detected only once. V is TRBV18 and J is TRBJ2-1; D gene unclear. Germline V gene lookup returns CDR1 KGHSH and CDR2 LQKENI. CDR3 length: 14 residues. V was clipped by 3 bases and J by 0 bases, with 6 bases between them. The CDR3 here is CASSPSGSYNEQFF. CDR3 nucleotide sequence: TGTGCCAGCTCACCGTCCGGCTCCTACAATGAGCAGTTCTTC.

The V gene is TRBV6-5, the J gene TRBJ2-3; 7 bases align to TRBD2. Germline CDR1 is MNHEY and CDR2 is SVGAGI. This CDR3 region has 15 residues. The trim removed 6 bases at V and 2 bases at J, leaving 8 bases unmatched. The DNA for the CDR3 is TGTGCCAGCAGCCCGGCGGGAGCAATCACAGATACGCAGTATTTT. Translated: CASSPAGAITDTQYF.

This chain links TRBV27 with TRBJ2-3, with 10 bases that match TRBD2. Germline values: CDR1 MNHEY, CDR2 SMNVEV (reference sequence). There are 16 residues in the CDR3. V lost 5 bases, J lost 8 bases, and 13 bases stayed unmatched. The CDR3 reads CASSPLAGFDAGTQYF. DNA for the CDR3: TGTGCCAGCAGTCCACTAGCGGGGTTCGATGCAGGTACGCAGTATTTT.

The rearrangement joins TRBV19 to TRBJ2-3; 15 bases match TRBD2. After removal of 3 bases from V and 1 base from J, the junction contained 2 bases not matched to a gene. Germline CDR1 reads LNHDA; CDR2 reads SQIVND (reference sequence). The CDR3 totals 17 residues. CDR3 DNA: TGTGCCAGTAGTATCGGACTAGCGGGGGGGGGCACAGATACGCAGTATTTT. Translating gives CASSIGLAGGGTDTQYF.

V usage is TRBV14 and J usage is TRBJ2-5; TRBD1 agrees at 9 bases. Germline loops: CDR1 SGHDN, CDR2 FVKESK. The J segment lost 3 bases and the V segment lost 2 bases, leaving 4 bases of the junction unmatched. The CDR3 runs 15 residues. The CDR3 DNA reads TGTGCCAGCAGCCAATTAACAGGGGGCGAAGAGACCCAGTACTTC. Translation gives CASSQLTGGEETQYF.

The genes are TRBV19 and TRBJ2-4; TRBD1 might be the D (6 bases). Trimming left V 7 bases short and J 2 bases short, with 15 bases between. The CDR3 contains 15 residues. The germline gives CDR1 LNHDA, CDR2 SQIVND (reference sequence). This CDR3 is CASTPRTATKNIQYF. The CDR3, as DNA: TGTGCCAGTACCCCCCGGACAGCAACCAAAAACATTCAGTACTTC.

This clone was recorded once. V and J are TRBV30 and TRBJ1-1, with TRBD1 identical over 7 bases. The CDR3 extends over 12 amino acids. CDR1 is GTSNPN, CDR2 SVGIG, per germline (reference sequence). Unmatched junction bases numbered 2, after V lost 2 bases and J lost 5 bases. CDR3 protein: CAWSLRGTEAFF. The CDR3 bases are TGTGCCTGGAGTCTCAGGGGGACTGAAGCTTTCTTT.

The rearrangement links TRBV5-8 to TRBJ2-1, with D possibly matching TRBD2 (6 bases). The CDR3 runs 16 residues. V was clipped by 1 base and J by 9 bases, with 20 bases between them. Germline loops: CDR1 SGHTS, CDR2 YDEGEE. CDR3: CASSLRGGSSVGEQFF. DNA of the CDR3: TGTGCCAGCAGCTTGCGCGGCGGTTCTAGCGTTGGTGAGCAGTTCTTC.

The rearrangement uses TRBV6-5 and TRBJ2-7; tentative D call: TRBD2 (6 bases). Germline V lookup: CDR1 MNHEY, CDR2 SVGAGI. The CDR3 contains 11 residues. V lost 8 bases, J lost 4 bases, and 9 bases lay in between. The CDR3 DNA reads TGTGCCAGCCGCGGGGAGTACGAGCAGTACTTC. Translation gives CASRGEYEQYF.

The chain recombines TRBV7-2 with TRBJ2-5; TRBD2 agrees at 8 bases. This CDR3 is built from 18 residues. Germline CDR1 SGHTA, CDR2 FQGNSA. After removal of 6 bases from V and 6 bases from J, the junction contained 21 bases not matched to a gene. In DNA form, the CDR3 reads TGTGCCAGCAGTTTCACCGGGACTAGAGGAGCGGTGGTGAAGACCCAGTACTTC. Its protein product is CASSFTGTRGAVVKTQYF. Using reference TRBV7-2 and TRBJ2-5 for the parts outside the CDR3, the full variable domain is GAGVSQSPSNKVTEKGKDVELRCDPISGHTALYWYRQSLGQGLEFLIYFQGNSAPDKSGLPSDRFSAERTGGSVSTLTIQRTQQEDSAVYLCASSFTGTRGAVVKTQYFGPGTRLLVL.

The V gene is TRBV18, the J gene TRBJ2-7; 10 positions match TRBD2. Germline loops: CDR1 KGHSH, CDR2 LQKENI. This CDR3 comprises 15 residues. Losses at the gene ends were 0 bases for V and 4 bases for J; bases not matched to a gene: 3. The CDR3 DNA is TGTGCCAGCTCACCACCGGGACTAGCGATTTACGAGCAGTACTTC. Its protein is CASSPPGLAIYEQYF.

The chain links TRBV18 to TRBJ2-7; maybe TRBD1 (6 bases). V was clipped by 6 bases and J by 3 bases, with 18 bases between them. There are 15 residues in the CDR3. Germline lookup yields CDR1 KGHSH and CDR2 LQKENI. CDR3 residues: CASSPLGGGNYEQYF. CDR3 DNA sequence: TGTGCCAGCTCCCCCCTAGGGGGTGGGAACTACGAGCAGTACTTC.

V is TRBV19 and J is TRBJ2-1; D is perhaps TRBD2 (6 bases). The germline V gene encodes CDR1 LNHDA and CDR2 SQIVND (reference sequence). V lost 0 bases and J 7 bases, leaving 19 bases between the germline ends. The CDR3 has 17 amino acids. The CDR3 reads CASSIDLETRGWNEQFF. CDR3 DNA sequence: TGTGCCAGTAGTATAGATCTGGAGACTAGAGGTTGGAATGAGCAGTTCTTC.

The V gene is TRBV4-1, the J gene TRBJ1-1; 9 bases align to TRBD1. The CDR3 is 18 amino acids. Germline V CDR1 and CDR2: MGHRA, YSYEKL. Trimming took 1 base from V and 3 from J; bases not matched to a gene: 12. CDR3 bases: TGCGCCAGCAGCCAAGCCAGGCGTACAGGGGGCAAAGACACTGAAGCTTTCTTT. Its translation is CASSQARRTGGKDTEAFF.

The CDR3 sequence: CASSPLGNEKLFF. Here the CDR3 DNA reads TGCGCCAGCAGCCCCCTAGGTAATGAAAAACTGTTTTTT. The chain joins TRBV5-1 to TRBJ1-4; D is ambiguous. V lost 4 bases, J lost 4 bases, and 8 bases lay in between. The CDR3 is made up of 13 amino acids. Germline lookup yields CDR1 SGHRS and CDR2 YFSETQ.

The chain has TRBV30 and TRBJ1-2; D may be TRBD1 (5 bases). This CDR3 is built from 14 residues. Trimming removed 1 base at V and 6 bases at J, with 15 bases between. The V gene's germline CDR1 is GTSNPN and CDR2 SVGIG (reference sequence). CDR3 in amino acids: CAWSEISQGHGYTF. The DNA of the CDR3 is TGTGCCTGGAGTGAAATATCCCAGGGCCATGGCTACACCTTC.

V is TRBV3-1 (or the pseudogene TRBV3-2) and J is TRBJ2-1, with 7 bases aligning to TRBD2. Germline values: CDR1 LGHDT, CDR2 YNNKEL (reference sequence). CDR3 length: 14 residues. V shed 7 bases, J shed 3 bases, and the junction held 6 bases outside the gene matches. CDR3 amino acids: CASTGGTHYNEQFF. CDR3 DNA: TGTGCCAGCACCGGGGGGACTCACTACAATGAGCAGTTCTTC.

The V and J genes are TRBV5-1 and TRBJ2-6, with 7 nucleotides matching TRBD2. The CDR3 extends over 16 amino acids. Trimming removed 2 bases from V and 2 bases from J; junction bases left unmatched: 4. The germline CDR1 and CDR2 sequences are SGHRS and YFSETQ. CDR3 nucleotides: TGCGCCAGCAGCTTTCAGGGAGGGACTGGGGCCAACGTCCTGACTTTC. Its translation is CASSFQGGTGANVLTF.